Each of the 21 T cell receptor beta chains below was sequenced from the same sample in a study of T cells in tumors after PD-1 blockade. Libraries were prepared by immunoSEQ multiplex PCR; TCRdb keeps only in-frame clonotypes and omits some of them. This table holds about 14,000 clones, approximately 73% found once. The input for sequencing was tumor tissue, taken after anti-PD-1 treatment. Receptors were obtained from a human donor with cutaneous squamous cell carcinoma.

The chain is built from TRBV5-1 and TRBJ2-5; 7 bases are a match to TRBD1. Germline V gene data show CDR1 as SGHRS and CDR2 as YFSETQ. V lost 4 bases to trimming and J lost 0 bases; unmatched junction nucleotides: 3. The CDR3 sequence is 14 residues long. CDR3 nucleotides: TGCGCCAGCAGCCGGGACAGCAACCAAGAGACCCAGTACTTC. Translating it yields CASSRDSNQETQYF.

The genes are TRBV5-6 and TRBJ2-2; TRBD1 is a possible D gene (6 bases). Germline CDR1 is SGHDT and CDR2 is YYEEEE. The CDR3 is 16 residues long. V was cut by 3 bases and J by 3 bases, with 15 bases left in between. The CDR3 loop is CASSSSGQLHTGELFF. The CDR3 coding sequence is TGTGCCAGCAGCTCCTCCGGACAGTTGCACACCGGGGAGCTGTTTTTT. The full variable domain, with the rest looked up from reference TRBV5-6 and TRBJ2-2, is DAGVTQSPTHLIKTRGQQVTLRCSPKSGHDTVSWYQQALGQGPQFIFQYYEEEERQRGNFPDRFSGHQFPNYSSELNVNALLLGDSALYLCASSSSGQLHTGELFFGEGSRLTVL.

This clone was observed once. The genes are TRBV6-4 and TRBJ2-3; 10 bases agree with TRBD2. Per the germline V gene, CDR1 is MRHNA and CDR2 is SNTAGT. The V gene end was trimmed by 4 bases and the J gene end by 3 bases; junction bases not matched to a gene: 4. This CDR3 has 15 amino acids. In nucleotides, the CDR3 is TGTGCCAGCAGTGGAAGCGGGGGGGCAACAGATACGCAGTATTTT. Protein: CASSGSGGATDTQYF.

The chain links TRBV18 to TRBJ2-1, with 11 bases aligning to TRBD2. Germline lookup yields CDR1 KGHSH and CDR2 LQKENI. This CDR3 region has 16 residues. V shed 5 bases, J shed 4 bases, and the junction held 7 bases outside the gene matches. CDR3 DNA: TGTGCCAGCTCAGCTCGACTAGCGGGAATGTACAATGAGCAGTTCTTC. Its protein product is CASSARLAGMYNEQFF.

The rearrangement links TRBV5-5 to TRBJ1-6; no clear D gene. Germline V gene sequence: CDR1 SGHKS, CDR2 YYEKEE (reference sequence). Trimming pared 0 bases from V and 7 bases from J, leaving 11 bases between. CDR3 length: 15 residues. Here the CDR3 DNA reads TGTGCCAGCAGCTTGGTGGCAGGAGCCAATTCACCCCTCCACTTT. This gives the protein CASSLVAGANSPLHF.

This clone is medium-sized (0.01 to 0.1%) within its sample. J is TRBJ1-4 and V is TRBV28; D remains unclear. This CDR3 is 15 amino acids long. From germline, CDR1 is MDHEN and CDR2 SYDVKM. Trimming took off 8 bases at V and 4 bases at J, with 17 bases between the two ends. CDR3 sequence (DNA): TGTGCCAGCCGGTCGTCGTGGTTGGATAATGAAAAACTGTTTTTT. Residues: CASRSSWLDNEKLFF. Variable domain in full (rest from reference TRBV28 and TRBJ1-4): DVKVTQSSRYLVKRTGEKVFLECVQDMDHENMFWYRQDPGLGLRLIYFSYDVKMKEKGDIPEGYSVSREKKERFSLILESASTNQTSMYLCASRSSWLDNEKLFFGSGTQLSVL.

The genes are TRBV3-1 (or the pseudogene TRBV3-2) and TRBJ2-5; D uncertain. V dropped 3 bases and J dropped 5 bases, with 10 bases sitting between them. This CDR3 has 13 residues. The V gene's germline CDR1 is LGHDT and CDR2 YNNKEL (reference sequence). The CDR3 sequence: CASSHAGRETQYF. CDR3 DNA sequence: TGTGCCAGCAGCCATGCTGGGCGGGAGACCCAGTACTTC.

This clone was counted a few times. This chain joins TRBV9 and TRBJ2-1; 14 bases match TRBD2. Trimming at V came to 5 bases and at J to 3 bases, leaving 4 bases not matched to a gene. The CDR3 spans 16 residues. Germline V CDR1 and CDR2: SGDLS, YYNGEE. CDR3 sequence: CASSGTSGRVYNEQFF. CDR3 bases: TGTGCCAGCAGTGGGACTAGCGGGAGAGTCTACAATGAGCAGTTCTTC.

The gene calls are TRBV7-9 and TRBJ1-2; the D gene is possibly TRBD1 (5 bases). The CDR3 has 12 amino acids. Germline V lookup: CDR1 SEHNR, CDR2 FQNEAQ (reference sequence). V dropped 4 bases and J dropped 4 bases, with 7 bases sitting between them. CDR3 bases: TGTGCCAGCAGCTCGGGACCCTATGGCTACACCTTC. Translating it yields CASSSGPYGYTF. The entire variable domain, with the rest obtained from reference TRBV7-9 and TRBJ1-2, is as follows: DTGVSQNPRHKITKRGQNVTFRCDPISEHNRLYWYRQTLGQGPEFLTYFQNEAQLEKSRLLSDRFSAERPKGSFSTLEIQRTEQGDSAMYLCASSSGPYGYTFGSGTRLTVV.

This clone has just a few counts. The CDR3 DNA follows: TGTGCCAGCAGCTCCGGATTCGGGGAGCTGTTTTTT. Translated: CASSSGFGELFF. This chain connects TRBV7-3 to TRBJ2-2; D unclear. Germline loops: CDR1 SGHTA, CDR2 FQGTGA. The CDR3 extends over 12 amino acids. V lost 4 bases, J lost 7 bases, and 7 bases lay in between.

The chain is built from TRBV7-9 and TRBJ2-3; 7 nucleotides agree with TRBD2. The CDR3 length is 16 residues. V shed 3 bases and J 0 bases; nucleotides not matched to a gene: 6. Germline assignment: CDR1 SEHNR and CDR2 FQNEAQ (reference sequence). The CDR3 spells CASSFRPRGSTDTQYF. CDR3 DNA sequence: TGTGCCAGCAGCTTCAGGCCGCGGGGGAGCACAGATACGCAGTATTTT.

The rearrangement uses TRBV19 and TRBJ2-3; D perhaps matches TRBD2 (5 bases). The CDR3 consists of 16 residues. Germline V gene lookup returns CDR1 LNHDA and CDR2 SQIVND (reference sequence). The ends were cut back, 0 bases at V and 6 bases at J, with 16 bases in the middle. The CDR3 region is CASSIDWTGYLDTQYF. CDR3 nucleotides: TGTGCCAGTAGTATAGATTGGACTGGATATTTGGATACGCAGTATTTT.

This rearrangement joins TRBV14 to TRBJ2-1, with no clear D. Germline V gene sequence: CDR1 SGHDN, CDR2 FVKESK. Trimming took 0 bases from V and 8 from J, leaving 11 bases between them. The CDR3 spans 14 residues. In nucleotides, the CDR3 is TGTGCCAGCAGCCAAGATCTAGTTCGTCATGAGCAGTTCTTC. Amino acid sequence: CASSQDLVRHEQFF.

The chain couples TRBV28 to TRBJ1-1; 7 nucleotides line up with TRBD1. Germline lookup yields CDR1 MDHEN and CDR2 SYDVKM. The CDR3 totals 14 residues. With 6 bases clipped from V and 4 bases from J, the junction kept 8 bases outside the gene matches. CDR3: CASSTSNRGTEAFF. DNA for the CDR3: TGTGCCAGCAGCACCTCCAACAGGGGCACTGAAGCTTTCTTT.

This clone was seen just once. This chain uses TRBV6-2 or TRBV6-3 with TRBJ2-5; D gene uncertain. The CDR3 is made up of 14 amino acids. Trimming removed 0 bases from V and 3 bases from J, with 8 bases in between. Germline V lookup: CDR1 MNHEY, CDR2 SVGEGT. For the CDR3, the DNA is TGTGCCAGCAGTTACTCGAATGGGAAAGAGACCCAGTACTTC. Its protein product is CASSYSNGKETQYF.

The chain employs TRBV11-3 and TRBJ1-1; 7 bases are shared with TRBD1. With V trimmed by 4 bases and J by 7 bases, 21 bases remained unmatched. Per germline, CDR1 SGHNT and CDR2 YENEEA. CDR3 size: 18 residues. CDR3 bases: TGTGCCAGCAGCTCCTCCGGGACAGCCACCTGGGAGACCGATGAAGCTTTCTTT. As protein: CASSSSGTATWETDEAFF.

Only a few counts were recorded for this clone. The chain is built from TRBV24-1 and TRBJ2-1; D call uncertain. The CDR3 has 15 amino acids. V was trimmed by 1 base and J by 3 bases, leaving 9 bases between them. Germline V lookup: CDR1 KGHDR, CDR2 SFDVKD. In DNA form, the CDR3 reads TGTGCCACCAGTGATTTAAGAGTCAGCTACAATGAGCAGTTCTTC. The encoded protein is CATSDLRVSYNEQFF.

This clone was counted only a few times. This chain joins TRBV6-5 and TRBJ1-2; perhaps TRBD1 as D (6 bases). V was clipped by 6 bases and J by 1 base, with 12 bases between them. CDR3 length: 14 residues. In germline, CDR1 is MNHEY, CDR2 SVGAGI. Here the CDR3 reads CASSSRGLNYGYTF. The DNA of the CDR3 is TGTGCCAGCAGCTCCAGGGGCCTTAACTATGGCTACACCTTC.

In regard to this clone: This could be a read error, since a much larger clone is one nucleotide away. Other DNA sequences in this sample translate to the same CDR3. The J gene is TRBJ1-5, the V gene TRBV28; 8 bases match TRBD1. Trimming took 6 bases from V and 6 from J; bases not matched to a gene: 10. The CDR3 is 15 residues long. Germline V gene lookup returns CDR1 MDHEN and CDR2 SYDVKM. The chain's CDR3 is CASSENRGLGQPQHF. In DNA form, the CDR3 reads TGTGCCAGCAGCGAAAACAGGGGGTTGGGTCAGCCCCAGCATTTT.

Here the CDR3 reads CASLTYPNEKLFF. Written as DNA, the CDR3 is TGTGCCAGCCTAACGTACCCTAATGAAAAACTGTTTTTT. This rearrangement joins TRBV2 to TRBJ1-4, with D hard to call. The CDR3 covers 13 residues. The ends were cut back, 8 bases at V and 3 bases at J, with 10 bases in the middle. Germline CDR1 and CDR2: SNHLY and FYNNEI.

The chain couples TRBV6-1 to TRBJ2-7, with no clear D. Germline lookup yields CDR1 MNHNS and CDR2 SASEGT. The V end was cut by 0 bases, the J end by 3 bases, with 3 bases between. The CDR3 runs 12 residues. The CDR3 DNA follows: TGTGCCAGCAGTGAAGCGGGCTACGAGCAGTACTTC. Amino acid sequence: CASSEAGYEQYF.